The rows below give T cell receptor beta chains drawn from one sample of a study of graft-versus-host responses after intestinal transplantation. Profiled with immunoSEQ multiplex PCR; TCRdb holds only in-frame clones, not every one. The sample lists around 20,000 clones; under 50% were seen once. Source: alloreactive CD4+ T cells from a mixed lymphocyte reaction culture, taken before intestinal transplant. All receptors derive from a human patient who received an intestinal transplant. The conserved cysteine and the conserved F or W are not part of the CDR3 here. Fields, in order: J gene, V gene, CDR3 length, D gene, CDR3 protein. A D gene is named only where the DNA matches it firmly.

j_gene: TRBJ2-7; v_gene: TRBV7-2; len: 12; d_gene: TRBD1; CDR3aa: ASSPDRGRLEQY
j_gene: TRBJ2-5; v_gene: TRBV14; len: 12; d_gene: -; CDR3aa: ASSQRQVQETQY
j_gene: TRBJ2-5; v_gene: TRBV2; len: 10; d_gene: -; CDR3aa: ASGWEAETQY
j_gene: TRBJ1-4; v_gene: TRBV11-2; len: 14; d_gene: -; CDR3aa: ASSAHYRATNEKLF
j_gene: TRBJ2-1; v_gene: TRBV7-2; len: 14; d_gene: TRBD2; CDR3aa: ASSRGVAGGRGEQF
j_gene: TRBJ2-5; v_gene: TRBV6-6; len: 13; d_gene: TRBD1; CDR3aa: ASSYWDRVEVTQY
j_gene: TRBJ2-2; v_gene: TRBV5-1; len: 14; d_gene: TRBD1; CDR3aa: ASSLQLNRGTGELF
j_gene: TRBJ1-1; v_gene: TRBV27; len: 12; d_gene: TRBD1; CDR3aa: ASSLRRGDTEAF
j_gene: TRBJ1-2; v_gene: TRBV18; len: 13; d_gene: TRBD1; CDR3aa: ASSPAGQLTYGYT
j_gene: TRBJ2-7; v_gene: TRBV5-1; len: 12; d_gene: -; CDR3aa: ASSLFQGSYEQY
j_gene: TRBJ1-1; v_gene: TRBV5-5; len: 10; d_gene: -; CDR3aa: ASTQVNTEAF
j_gene: TRBJ2-1; v_gene: TRBV18; len: 13; d_gene: -; CDR3aa: ASSPALLVYNEQF
j_gene: TRBJ2-3; v_gene: TRBV5-1; len: 14; d_gene: -; CDR3aa: ASSFLQATSTDTQY
j_gene: TRBJ1-1; v_gene: TRBV7-9; len: 11; d_gene: -; CDR3aa: ASSFGGTTEAF
j_gene: TRBJ1-1; v_gene: TRBV25-1; len: 12; d_gene: -; CDR3aa: ASSEIRGGTEAF
j_gene: TRBJ2-2; v_gene: TRBV5-4; len: 15; d_gene: TRBD1; CDR3aa: ASSLVGGGYRTGELF
j_gene: TRBJ1-6; v_gene: TRBV6-5; len: 13; d_gene: -; CDR3aa: ASSYLTSGGSPLH
j_gene: TRBJ2-7; v_gene: TRBV5-1; len: 13; d_gene: TRBD1; CDR3aa: ASSLSGQGEHEQY
j_gene: TRBJ2-5; v_gene: TRBV5-1; len: 14; d_gene: TRBD2; CDR3aa: ASSTGLAGGQETQY
j_gene: TRBJ1-6; v_gene: TRBV19; len: 13; d_gene: -; CDR3aa: ASSKGHSANSPLH
j_gene: TRBJ2-6; v_gene: TRBV9; len: 13; d_gene: -; CDR3aa: ASSVGGFGANVLT
j_gene: TRBJ1-4; v_gene: TRBV6-1; len: 13; d_gene: TRBD1; CDR3aa: ASADRGATNEKLF
j_gene: TRBJ2-6; v_gene: TRBV7-2; len: 15; d_gene: -; CDR3aa: ASSPGVLRLGANVLT
j_gene: TRBJ1-2; v_gene: TRBV9; len: 11; d_gene: TRBD1; CDR3aa: ASSERQGDGYT
j_gene: TRBJ2-5; v_gene: TRBV19; len: 11; d_gene: -; CDR3aa: ASSMGGGETQY
j_gene: TRBJ1-2; v_gene: TRBV14; len: 11; d_gene: TRBD1; CDR3aa: ASSPTGIHGYT
j_gene: TRBJ1-1; v_gene: TRBV27; len: 14; d_gene: TRBD1; CDR3aa: ASSRGQGFPNTEAF
j_gene: TRBJ2-5; v_gene: TRBV7-7; len: 11; d_gene: TRBD2; CDR3aa: ASGRTSGETQY